This TCR beta chain came from a study of tumor and adjacent non-tumor tissue in lung cancer. Study information: Patients were aged about 31 to 85, about ten men and about 5 women, stage I to III. Study outcomes and limitations: In normal lung, the top 100 clones were significantly more dominant than in tumor. Tumor tissue had significantly higher TCR diversity than normal lung.

RNA was extracted from bulk tissue without any cell sorting. Between August and November 2014, newly diagnosed, chemotherapy-naive lung cancer patients underwent thoracic surgery in China. For this clonotype: The antigen is not known. One end of the junction varies from germline; a read error may be responsible.

TCRbeta libraries were built with three rounds of nested PCR, modified from ARM-PCR. TCRdb redid the calling of the multiplex PCR reads with MiXCR, one entry per CDR3 protein. The sample lists roughly 93,000 distinct CDR3 sequences; about 72% were seen once. The CDR3 is made up of 13 amino acids. J is TRBJ2-2 and V is TRBV12-3 or TRBV12-4; 9 bases are a match to TRBD2. Sequencing used lung tumor tissue. The receptor comes from a man aged 55 to 69 with non-small cell lung cancer. The DNA of the CDR3 is TGTGCCAGCCGTTCGATTGCGGGAGGGGAGTTGTTTTTT. Protein: CASRSIAGGELFF.